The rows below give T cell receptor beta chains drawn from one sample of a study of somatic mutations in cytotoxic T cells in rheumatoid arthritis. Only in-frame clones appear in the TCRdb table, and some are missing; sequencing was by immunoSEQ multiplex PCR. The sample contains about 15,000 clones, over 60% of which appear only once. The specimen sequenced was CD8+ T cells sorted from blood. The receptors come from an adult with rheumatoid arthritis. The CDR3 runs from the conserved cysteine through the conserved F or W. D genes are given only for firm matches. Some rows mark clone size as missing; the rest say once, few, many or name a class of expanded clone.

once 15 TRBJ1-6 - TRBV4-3 CASSQTPLGDSPLHF TGCGCCAGCAGCCAAACGCCCCTGGGGGATTCACCCCTCCACTTT
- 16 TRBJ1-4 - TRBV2 CASSERGGDGNEKLFF TGTGCCAGCAGCGAAAGGGGGGGGGACGGGAATGAAAAACTGTTTTTT
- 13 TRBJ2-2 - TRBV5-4 CASSLDGPGELFF TGTGCCAGCAGCTTGGACGGGCCCGGGGAGCTGTTTTTT
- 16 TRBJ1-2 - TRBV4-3 CASSQDWPERNYGYTF TGCGCCAGCAGCCAAGACTGGCCCGAGAGGAACTATGGCTACACCTTC
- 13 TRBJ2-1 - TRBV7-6 CASSLTGDGEQFF TGTGCCAGCAGCTTAACCGGGGACGGTGAGCAGTTCTTC
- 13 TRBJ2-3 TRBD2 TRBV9 CASSSGGADTQYF TGTGCCAGCAGCTCCGGGGGGGCAGATACGCAGTATTTT
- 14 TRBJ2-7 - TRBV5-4 CASSFSGSSYEQYF TGTGCCAGCAGCTTCTCAGGGAGCTCCTACGAGCAGTACTTC
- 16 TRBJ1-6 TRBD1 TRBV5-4 CASSWGQGKTNSPLHF TGTGCCAGCAGCTGGGGACAGGGAAAGACAAATTCACCCCTCCACTTT
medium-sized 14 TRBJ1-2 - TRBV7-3 CASRDPGMDYGYTF TGTGCCAGCAGGGACCCGGGAATGGACTATGGCTACACCTTC
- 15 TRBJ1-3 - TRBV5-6 CASSLGVGPGNTIYF TGTGCCAGCAGCTTGGGTGTAGGGCCGGGAAACACCATATATTTT
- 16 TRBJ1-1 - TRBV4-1 CASSPLPDRMNTEAFF TGCGCCAGCAGCCCGCTTCCGGACAGAATGAACACTGAAGCTTTCTTT
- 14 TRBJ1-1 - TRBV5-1 CASGVGAGNTEAFF TGCGCCAGCGGGGTGGGGGCCGGGAACACTGAAGCTTTCTTT
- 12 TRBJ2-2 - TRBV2 CASSAGVGELFF TGTGCCAGCAGTGCCGGGGTCGGGGAGCTGTTTTTT
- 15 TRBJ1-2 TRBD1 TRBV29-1 CSVEEGTGGGQGYTF TGCAGCGTTGAAGAGGGGACAGGGGGCGGACAAGGCTACACCTTC
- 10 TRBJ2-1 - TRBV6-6 CATGPNEQFF TGTGCCACCGGCCCGAATGAGCAGTTCTTC
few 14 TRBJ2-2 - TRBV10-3 CAISPQGLTGELFF TGTGCCATCAGCCCACAGGGCCTTACCGGGGAGCTGTTTTTT
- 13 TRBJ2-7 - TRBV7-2 CASSWPGSYEQYF TGTGCCAGCAGCTGGCCCGGCTCCTACGAGCAGTACTTC
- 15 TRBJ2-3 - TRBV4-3 CASSQDLSGTDTQYF TGCGCCAGCAGCCAAGACCTCTCAGGCACAGATACGCAGTATTTT
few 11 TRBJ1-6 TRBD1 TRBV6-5 CASGQVSPLHF TGTGCCAGCGGACAGGTATCACCCCTCCACTTT
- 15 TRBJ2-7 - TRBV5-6 CASSYQVFGAYEQYF TGTGCCAGCAGCTACCAAGTATTCGGAGCCTACGAGCAGTACTTC
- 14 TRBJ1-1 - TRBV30 CAWSVAPGGTEAFF TGTGCCTGGAGTGTAGCTCCCGGGGGCACTGAAGCTTTCTTT
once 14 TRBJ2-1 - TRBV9 CASSSNLQGDEQFF TGTGCCAGCAGCTCAAACCTACAGGGAGATGAGCAGTTCTTC
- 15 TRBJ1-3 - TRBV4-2 CASSPFWGVGNTIYF TGTGCCAGCAGCCCATTCTGGGGGGTTGGAAACACCATATATTTT
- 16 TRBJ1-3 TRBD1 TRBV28 CASSPEFDRGQDTIYF TGTGCCAGCAGTCCCGAATTCGACAGGGGGCAAGACACCATATATTTT
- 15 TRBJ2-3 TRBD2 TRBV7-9 CASRPGLAGVDTQYF TGTGCCAGCAGACCGGGACTAGCGGGGGTGGATACGCAGTATTTT
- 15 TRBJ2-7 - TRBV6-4 CASSGETGFSYEQYF TGTGCCAGCAGTGGAGAAACAGGGTTCTCCTACGAGCAGTACTTC
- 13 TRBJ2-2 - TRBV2 CASSDRQTGELFF TGTGCCAGCAGTGATCGACAGACCGGGGAGCTGTTTTTT
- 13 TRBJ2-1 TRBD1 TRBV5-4 CASSPGQNNEQFF TGTGCCAGCAGCCCGGGACAGAACAATGAGCAGTTCTTC
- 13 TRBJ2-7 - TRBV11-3 CASSPDGSYEQYF TGTGCCAGCTCCCCCGATGGCTCCTACGAGCAGTACTTC
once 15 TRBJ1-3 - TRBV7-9 CASSWGGLLSNTIYF TGTGCCAGCAGCTGGGGGGGCTTACTGAGCAACACCATATATTTT
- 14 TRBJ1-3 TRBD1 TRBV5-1 CASSPDRGSYTIYF TGCGCCAGCAGCCCCGACAGGGGCTCGTACACCATATATTTT
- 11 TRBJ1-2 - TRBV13 CASSYQEGYTF TGTGCCAGCAGCTACCAAGAGGGCTACACCTTC
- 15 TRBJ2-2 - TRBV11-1 CASSLARREFGELFF TGTGCCAGCAGCTTAGCGAGACGGGAGTTTGGGGAGCTGTTTTTT
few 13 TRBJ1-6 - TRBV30 CAWSLAGYSPLHF TGTGCCTGGAGTTTAGCAGGGTACTCACCCCTCCACTTT
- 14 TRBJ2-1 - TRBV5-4 CASSTTGFKNEQFF TGTGCCAGCAGCACAACAGGGTTCAAGAATGAGCAGTTCTTC
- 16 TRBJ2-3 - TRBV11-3 CASSRGPRGNTDTQYF TGTGCCAGCAGCCGAGGCCCGCGGGGAAACACAGATACGCAGTATTTT
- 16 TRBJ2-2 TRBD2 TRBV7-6 CASSPPVAGEPGELFF TGTGCCAGCAGCCCCCCGGTAGCGGGGGAACCAGGGGAGCTGTTTTTT
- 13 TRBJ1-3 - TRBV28 CASSLLQGNTIYF TGTGCCAGCAGTTTACTACAGGGAAACACCATATATTTT
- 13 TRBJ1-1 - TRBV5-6 CASSLEGGRRAFF TGTGCCAGCAGCTTGGAGGGGGGCAGGCGGGCTTTCTTT
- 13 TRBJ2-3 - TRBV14 CASSLPGSDTQYF TGTGCCAGCAGCCTTCCAGGGTCAGATACGCAGTATTTT
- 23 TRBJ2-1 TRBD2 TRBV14 CASSQDFLFSGGRLVAPYNEQFF TGTGCCAGCAGCCAAGATTTCCTCTTTAGCGGGGGGCGTCTCGTCGCGCCCTACAATGAGCAGTTCTTC
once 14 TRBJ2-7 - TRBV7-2 CASSLLGGLYEQYF TGTGCCAGCAGCTTACTGGGCGGACTCTACGAGCAGTACTTC
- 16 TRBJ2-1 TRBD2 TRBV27 CASSTFPGGLTNEQFF TGTGCCAGCAGTACCTTTCCGGGAGGATTAACCAATGAGCAGTTCTTC
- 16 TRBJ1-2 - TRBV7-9 CASSSSSFLSNYGYTF TGTGCCAGCAGCTCTTCCTCGTTTTTATCTAACTATGGCTACACCTTC
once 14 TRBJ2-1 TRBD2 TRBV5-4 CASTWGGSYNEQFF TGTGCCAGCACCTGGGGGGGCTCCTACAATGAGCAGTTCTTC
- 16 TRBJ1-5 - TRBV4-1 CASSQLVPINNQPQHF TGCGCCAGCAGCCAATTGGTCCCGATCAACAATCAGCCCCAGCATTTT
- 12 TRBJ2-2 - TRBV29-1 CSVSYYTGELFF TGCAGCGTTTCTTACTACACCGGGGAGCTGTTTTTT
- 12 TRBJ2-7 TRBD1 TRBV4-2 CASSPQGAVQYF TGTGCCAGCAGCCCACAGGGGGCAGTTCAGTACTTC
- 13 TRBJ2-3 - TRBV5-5 CASSLDVGDTQYF TGTGCCAGCAGCTTGGACGTGGGAGATACGCAGTATTTT
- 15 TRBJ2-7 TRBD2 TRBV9 CASSVTGGPSYEQYF TGTGCCAGCAGCGTTACGGGGGGTCCTTCCTACGAGCAGTACTTC
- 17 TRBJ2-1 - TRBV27 CASSSPEMPAAYNEQFF TGTGCCAGCAGTTCTCCCGAGATGCCGGCGGCTTACAATGAGCAGTTCTTC
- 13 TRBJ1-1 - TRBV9 CASSVGADTEAFF TGTGCCAGCAGCGTAGGGGCGGACACTGAAGCTTTCTTT
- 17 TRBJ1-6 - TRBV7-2 CASSFAPREIYNSPLHF TGTGCCAGCAGCTTCGCCCCCAGGGAAATTTATAATTCACCCCTCCACTTT